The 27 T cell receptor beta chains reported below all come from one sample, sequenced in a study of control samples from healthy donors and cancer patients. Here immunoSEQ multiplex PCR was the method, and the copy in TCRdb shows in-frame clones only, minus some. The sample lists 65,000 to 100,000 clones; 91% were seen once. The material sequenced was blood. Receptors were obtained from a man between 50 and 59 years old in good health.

CDR3: CSVEWGPEQYF. The CDR3 bases are TGCAGCGTTGAATGGGGGCCCGAGCAGTACTTC. The V call is TRBV29-1, the J call TRBJ2-7, with a possible D match to TRBD1 (6 bases). Germline CDR1 and CDR2: SQVTM and ANQGSEA. V lost 2 bases to trimming and J lost 6 bases, with 8 bases between them. The length of the CDR3 is 11 residues.

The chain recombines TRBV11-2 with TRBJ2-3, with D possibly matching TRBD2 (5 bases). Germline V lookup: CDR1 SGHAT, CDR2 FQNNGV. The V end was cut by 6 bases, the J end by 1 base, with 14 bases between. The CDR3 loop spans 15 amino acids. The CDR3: CASRFTLGGTDTQYF. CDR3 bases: TGTGCCAGCAGGTTTACACTAGGCGGCACAGATACGCAGTATTTT.

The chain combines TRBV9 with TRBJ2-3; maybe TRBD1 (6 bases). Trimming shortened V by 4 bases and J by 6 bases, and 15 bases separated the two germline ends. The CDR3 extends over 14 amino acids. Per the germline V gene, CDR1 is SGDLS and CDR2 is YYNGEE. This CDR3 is CASSSDRSADTQYF. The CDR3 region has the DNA TGTGCCAGCAGCTCTGACAGGTCGGCCGATACGCAGTATTTT.

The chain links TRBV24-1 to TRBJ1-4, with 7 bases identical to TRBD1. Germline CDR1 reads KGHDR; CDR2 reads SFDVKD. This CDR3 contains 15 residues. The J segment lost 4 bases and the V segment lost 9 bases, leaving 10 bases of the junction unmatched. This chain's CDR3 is CATGSKQGNNEKLFF. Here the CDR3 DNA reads TGTGCCACCGGGTCTAAACAGGGGAATAATGAAAAACTGTTTTTT.

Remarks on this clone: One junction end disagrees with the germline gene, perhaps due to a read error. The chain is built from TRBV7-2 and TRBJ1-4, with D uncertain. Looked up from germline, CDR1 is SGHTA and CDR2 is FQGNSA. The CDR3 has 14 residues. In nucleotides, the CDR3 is TGTGCCAGCGGCTTATACGGCATGGATGAAAAACTGTTTTTT. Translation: CASGLYGMDEKLFF.

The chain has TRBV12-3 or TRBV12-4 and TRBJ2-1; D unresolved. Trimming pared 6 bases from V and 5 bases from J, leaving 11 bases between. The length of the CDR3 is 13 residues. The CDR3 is CASSPNANNEQFF. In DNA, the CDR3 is TGTGCCAGCAGCCCAAACGCAAACAATGAGCAGTTCTTC.

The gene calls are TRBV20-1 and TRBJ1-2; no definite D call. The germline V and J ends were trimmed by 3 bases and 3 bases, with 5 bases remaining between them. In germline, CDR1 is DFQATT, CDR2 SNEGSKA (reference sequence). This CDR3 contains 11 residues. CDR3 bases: TGCAGTGCTAGTCAAGACTATGGCTACACCTTC. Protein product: CSASQDYGYTF.

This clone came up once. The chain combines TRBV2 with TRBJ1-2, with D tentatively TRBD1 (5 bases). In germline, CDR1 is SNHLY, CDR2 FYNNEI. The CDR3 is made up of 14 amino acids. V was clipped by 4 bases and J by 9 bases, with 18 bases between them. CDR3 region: CASSVAGSQGSYTF. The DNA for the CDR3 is TGTGCCAGCAGTGTTGCCGGATCCCAGGGAAGCTACACCTTC.

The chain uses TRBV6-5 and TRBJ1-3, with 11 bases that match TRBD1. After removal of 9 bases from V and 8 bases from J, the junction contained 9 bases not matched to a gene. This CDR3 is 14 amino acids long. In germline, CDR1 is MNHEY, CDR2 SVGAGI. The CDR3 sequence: CASEVGQGGDTIYF. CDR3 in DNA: TGTGCCAGTGAGGTGGGACAGGGGGGAGACACCATATATTTT.

As DNA, the CDR3 is TGTGCCAAACATAGCAATCAGCCCCAGCATTTT. Its protein is CAKHSNQPQHF. The chain employs TRBV21-1 and TRBJ1-5; the D call in the table, TRBD1, was not verified against the DNA. TRBV21-1 counts as a pseudogene. The CDR3 totals 11 residues.

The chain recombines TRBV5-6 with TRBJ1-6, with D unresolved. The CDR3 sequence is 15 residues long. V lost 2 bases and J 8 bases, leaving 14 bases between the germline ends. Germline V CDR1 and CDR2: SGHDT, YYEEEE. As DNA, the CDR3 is TGTGCCAGCAGCTTCGGAGTCGGCGAGGATTCACCCCTCCACTTT. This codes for CASSFGVGEDSPLHF.

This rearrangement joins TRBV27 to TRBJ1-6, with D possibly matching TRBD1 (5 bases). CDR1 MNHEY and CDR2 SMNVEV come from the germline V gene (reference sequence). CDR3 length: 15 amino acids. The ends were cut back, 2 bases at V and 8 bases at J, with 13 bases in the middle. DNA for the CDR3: TGTGCCAGCAGTTTACGGGGGGGTAGATATTCACCCCTCCACTTT. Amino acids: CASSLRGGRYSPLHF.

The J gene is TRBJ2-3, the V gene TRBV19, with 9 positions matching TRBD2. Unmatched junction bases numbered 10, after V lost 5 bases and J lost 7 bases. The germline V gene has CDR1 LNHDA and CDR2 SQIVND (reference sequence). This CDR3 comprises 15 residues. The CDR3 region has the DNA TGTGCCAGTAGTGTTATAGCGGGGGCTGGGTATACGCAGTATTTT. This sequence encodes CASSVIAGAGYTQYF.

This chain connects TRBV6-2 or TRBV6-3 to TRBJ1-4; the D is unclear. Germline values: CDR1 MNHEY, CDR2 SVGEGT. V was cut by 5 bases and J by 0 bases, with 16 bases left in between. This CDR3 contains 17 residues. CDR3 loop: CASSPRRPGPTNEKLFF. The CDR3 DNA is TGTGCCAGCAGTCCCCGGAGACCAGGTCCAACTAATGAAAAACTGTTTTTT.

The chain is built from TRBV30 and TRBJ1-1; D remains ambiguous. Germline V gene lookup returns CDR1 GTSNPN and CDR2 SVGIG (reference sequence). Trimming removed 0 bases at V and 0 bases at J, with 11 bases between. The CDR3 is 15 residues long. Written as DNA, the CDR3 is TGTGCCTGGAGTGTCGGAGCGGTTGTGAACACTGAAGCTTTCTTT. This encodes CAWSVGAVVNTEAFF.

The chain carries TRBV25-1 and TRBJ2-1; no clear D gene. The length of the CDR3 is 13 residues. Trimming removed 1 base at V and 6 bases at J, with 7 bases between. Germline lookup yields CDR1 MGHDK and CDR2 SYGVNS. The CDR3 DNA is TGTGCCAGCAGTGAATGGAGAGGCAATGAGCAGTTCTTC. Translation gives CASSEWRGNEQFF.

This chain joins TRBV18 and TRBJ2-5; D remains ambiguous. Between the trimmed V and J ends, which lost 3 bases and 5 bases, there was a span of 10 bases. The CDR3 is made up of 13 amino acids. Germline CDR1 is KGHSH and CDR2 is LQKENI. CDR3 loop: CASSPPSWETQYF. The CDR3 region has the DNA TGTGCCAGCTCACCTCCTTCGTGGGAGACCCAGTACTTC.

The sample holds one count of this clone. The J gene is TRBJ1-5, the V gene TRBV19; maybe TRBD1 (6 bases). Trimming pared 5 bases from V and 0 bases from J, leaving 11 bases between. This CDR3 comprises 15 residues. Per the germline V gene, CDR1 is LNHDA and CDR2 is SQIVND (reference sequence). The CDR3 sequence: CASSGQPSSNQPQHF. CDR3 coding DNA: TGTGCCAGTAGTGGACAGCCTAGTAGCAATCAGCCCCAGCATTTT.

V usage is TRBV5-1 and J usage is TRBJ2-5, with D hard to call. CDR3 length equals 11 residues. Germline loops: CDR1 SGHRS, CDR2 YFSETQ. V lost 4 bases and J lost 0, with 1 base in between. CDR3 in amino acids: CASSHQETQYF. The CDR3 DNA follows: TGCGCCAGCAGCCACCAAGAGACCCAGTACTTC.

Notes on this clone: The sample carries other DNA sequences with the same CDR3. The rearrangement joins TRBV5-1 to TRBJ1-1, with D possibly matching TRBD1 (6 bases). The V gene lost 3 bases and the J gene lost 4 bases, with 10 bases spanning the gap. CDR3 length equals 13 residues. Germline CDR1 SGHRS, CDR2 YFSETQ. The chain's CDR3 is CASSSQGSTEAFF. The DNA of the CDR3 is TGCGCCAGCAGCTCACAGGGTAGCACTGAAGCTTTCTTT. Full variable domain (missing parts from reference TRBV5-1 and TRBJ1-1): KAGVTQTPRYLIKTRGQQVTLSCSPISGHRSVSWYQQTPGQGLQFLFEYFSETQRNKGNFPGRFSGRQFSNSRSEMNVSTLELGDSALYLCASSSQGSTEAFFGQGTRLTVV.

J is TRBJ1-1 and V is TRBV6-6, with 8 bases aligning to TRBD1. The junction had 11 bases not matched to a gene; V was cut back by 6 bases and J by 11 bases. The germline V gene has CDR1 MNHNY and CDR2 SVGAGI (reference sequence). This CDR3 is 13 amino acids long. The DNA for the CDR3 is TGTGCCAGCAGCCGTAGAGGACAGGGCGAGGCTTTCTTT. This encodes CASSRRGQGEAFF.

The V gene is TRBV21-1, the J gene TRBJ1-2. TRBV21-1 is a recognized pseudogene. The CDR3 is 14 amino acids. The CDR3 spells CASSKAGSLRRYTF. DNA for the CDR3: TGTGCCAGCAGCAAAGCGGGGTCCCTGAGACGCTACACCTTC.

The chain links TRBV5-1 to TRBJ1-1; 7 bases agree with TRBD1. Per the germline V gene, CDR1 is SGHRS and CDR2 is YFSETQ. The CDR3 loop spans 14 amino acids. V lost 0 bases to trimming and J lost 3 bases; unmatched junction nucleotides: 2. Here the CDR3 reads CASSLAGGYTEAFF. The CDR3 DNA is TGCGCCAGCAGCTTGGCAGGGGGGTACACTGAAGCTTTCTTT.

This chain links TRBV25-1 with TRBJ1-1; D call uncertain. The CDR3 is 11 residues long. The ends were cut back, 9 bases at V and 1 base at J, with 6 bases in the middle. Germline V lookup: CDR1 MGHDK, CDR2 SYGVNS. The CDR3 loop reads CASTRNTEAFF. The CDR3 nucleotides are TGTGCCAGTACAAGGAACACTGAAGCTTTCTTT.

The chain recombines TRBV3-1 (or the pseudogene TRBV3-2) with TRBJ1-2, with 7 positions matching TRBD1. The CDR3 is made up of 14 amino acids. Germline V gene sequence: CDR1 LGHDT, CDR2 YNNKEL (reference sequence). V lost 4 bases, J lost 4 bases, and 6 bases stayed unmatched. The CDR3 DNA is TGTGCCAGCAGCCTAGACAGGGCCCTCTATGGCTACACCTTC. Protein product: CASSLDRALYGYTF.

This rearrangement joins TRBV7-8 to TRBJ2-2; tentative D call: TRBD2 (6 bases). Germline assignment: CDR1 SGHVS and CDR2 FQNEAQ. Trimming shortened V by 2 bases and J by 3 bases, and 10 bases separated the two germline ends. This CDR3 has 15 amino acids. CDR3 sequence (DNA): TGTGCCAGCAGCTTAATAGGAGGGGACACCGGGGAGCTGTTTTTT. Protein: CASSLIGGDTGELFF.

CDR3 protein: CASSSSWGEAFF. CDR3 nucleotide sequence: TGTGCCAGCAGTAGCAGTTGGGGTGAAGCTTTCTTT. The J gene is TRBJ1-1, the V gene TRBV25-1; D not resolved. CDR1 is MGHDK, CDR2 SYGVNS, per germline. This CDR3 has 12 residues. The V gene lost 5 bases and the J gene lost 7 bases, with 11 bases spanning the gap.